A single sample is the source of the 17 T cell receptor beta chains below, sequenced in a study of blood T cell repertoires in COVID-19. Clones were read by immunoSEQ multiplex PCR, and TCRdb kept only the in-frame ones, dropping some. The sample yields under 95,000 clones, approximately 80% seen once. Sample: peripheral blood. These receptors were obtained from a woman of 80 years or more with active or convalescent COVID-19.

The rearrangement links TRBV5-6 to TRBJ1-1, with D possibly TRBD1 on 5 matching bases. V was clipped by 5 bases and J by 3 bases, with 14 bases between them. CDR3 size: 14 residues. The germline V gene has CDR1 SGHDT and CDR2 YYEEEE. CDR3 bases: TGTGCCAGCAGTCTAGGGGTAGGCTACACTGAAGCTTTCTTT. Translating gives CASSLGVGYTEAFF. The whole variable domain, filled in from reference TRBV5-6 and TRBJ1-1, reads DAGVTQSPTHLIKTRGQQVTLRCSPKSGHDTVSWYQQALGQGPQFIFQYYEEEERQRGNFPDRFSGHQFPNYSSELNVNALLLGDSALYLCASSLGVGYTEAFFGQGTRLTVV.

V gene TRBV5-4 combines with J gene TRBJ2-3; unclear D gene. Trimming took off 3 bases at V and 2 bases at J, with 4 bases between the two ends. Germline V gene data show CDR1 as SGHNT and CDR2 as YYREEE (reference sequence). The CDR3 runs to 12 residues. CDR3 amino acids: CASSSHTDTQYF. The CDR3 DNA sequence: TGTGCCAGCAGCTCCCACACAGATACGCAGTATTTT.

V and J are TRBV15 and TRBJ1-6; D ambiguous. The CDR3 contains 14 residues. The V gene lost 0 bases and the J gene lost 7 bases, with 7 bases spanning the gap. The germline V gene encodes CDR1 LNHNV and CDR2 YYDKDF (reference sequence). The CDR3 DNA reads TGTGCCACCAGCAGAGATCCGGGAAATTCACCCCTCCACTTT. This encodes CATSRDPGNSPLHF. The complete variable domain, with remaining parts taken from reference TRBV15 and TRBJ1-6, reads DAMVIQNPRYQVTQFGKPVTLSCSQTLNHNVMYWYQQKSSQAPKLLFHYYDKDFNNEADTPDNFQSRRPNTSFCFLDIRSPGLGDTAMYLCATSRDPGNSPLHFGNGTRLTVT.

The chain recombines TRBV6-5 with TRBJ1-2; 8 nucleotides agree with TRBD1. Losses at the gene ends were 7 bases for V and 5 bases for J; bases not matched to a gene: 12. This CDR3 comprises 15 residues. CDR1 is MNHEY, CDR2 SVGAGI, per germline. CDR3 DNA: TGTGCCAGCAACAGGGGGGAGGGATCCCCTTATGGCTACACCTTC. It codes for CASNRGEGSPYGYTF.

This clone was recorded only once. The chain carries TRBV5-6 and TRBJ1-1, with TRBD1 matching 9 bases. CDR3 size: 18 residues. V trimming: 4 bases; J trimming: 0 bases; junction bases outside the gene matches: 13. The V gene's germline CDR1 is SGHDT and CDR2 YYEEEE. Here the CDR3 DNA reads TGTGCCAGCAGCCCCCCCGGGACAGGGTACGGGATGAACACTGAAGCTTTCTTT. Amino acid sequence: CASSPPGTGYGMNTEAFF.

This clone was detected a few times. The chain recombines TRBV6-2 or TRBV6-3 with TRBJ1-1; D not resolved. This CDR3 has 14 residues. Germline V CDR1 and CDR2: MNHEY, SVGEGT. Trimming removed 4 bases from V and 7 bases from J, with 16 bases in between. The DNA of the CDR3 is TGTGCCAGCAGTTCACGAGTAGAACACTATGAAGCTTTCTTT. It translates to CASSSRVEHYEAFF.

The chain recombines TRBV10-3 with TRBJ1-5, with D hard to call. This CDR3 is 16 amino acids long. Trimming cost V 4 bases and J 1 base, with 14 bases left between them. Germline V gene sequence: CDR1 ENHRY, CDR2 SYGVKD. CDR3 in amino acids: CAISAGQIRSNQPQHF. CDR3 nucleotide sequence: TGTGCCATCAGTGCGGGTCAGATTAGAAGCAATCAGCCCCAGCATTTT.

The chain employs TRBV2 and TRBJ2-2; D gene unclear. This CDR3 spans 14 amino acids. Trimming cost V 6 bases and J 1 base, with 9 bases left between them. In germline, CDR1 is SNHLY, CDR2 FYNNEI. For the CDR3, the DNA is TGTGCCAGCAGGTCGTTACTGAACACCGGGGAGCTGTTTTTT. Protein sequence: CASRSLLNTGELFF.

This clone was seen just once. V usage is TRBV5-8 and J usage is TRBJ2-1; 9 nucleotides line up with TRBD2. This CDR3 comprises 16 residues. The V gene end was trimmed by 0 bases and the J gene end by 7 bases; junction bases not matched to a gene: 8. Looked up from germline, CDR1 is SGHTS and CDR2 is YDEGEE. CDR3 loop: CASSLVGLAGWNEQFF. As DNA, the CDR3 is TGTGCCAGCAGCTTGGTAGGGCTAGCGGGATGGAATGAGCAGTTCTTC.

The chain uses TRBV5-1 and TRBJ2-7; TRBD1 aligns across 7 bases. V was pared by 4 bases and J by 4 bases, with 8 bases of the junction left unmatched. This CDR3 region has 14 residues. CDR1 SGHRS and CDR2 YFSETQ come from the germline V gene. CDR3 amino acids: CASSPQGIEYEQYF. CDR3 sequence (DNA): TGCGCCAGCAGCCCACAGGGGATCGAATACGAGCAGTACTTC.

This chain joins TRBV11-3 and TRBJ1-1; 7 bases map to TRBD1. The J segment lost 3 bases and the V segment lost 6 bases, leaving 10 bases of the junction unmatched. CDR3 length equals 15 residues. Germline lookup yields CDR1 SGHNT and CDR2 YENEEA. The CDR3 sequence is CASRIGGREDTEAFF. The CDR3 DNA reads TGTGCCAGCAGGATAGGGGGCAGAGAGGACACTGAAGCTTTCTTT.

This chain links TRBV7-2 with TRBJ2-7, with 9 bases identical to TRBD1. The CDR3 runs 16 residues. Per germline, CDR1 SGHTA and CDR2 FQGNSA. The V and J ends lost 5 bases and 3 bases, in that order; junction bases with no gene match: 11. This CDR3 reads CASSGGGQGKIYEQYF. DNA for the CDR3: TGTGCCAGCAGCGGGGGGGGACAGGGAAAAATCTACGAGCAGTACTTC.

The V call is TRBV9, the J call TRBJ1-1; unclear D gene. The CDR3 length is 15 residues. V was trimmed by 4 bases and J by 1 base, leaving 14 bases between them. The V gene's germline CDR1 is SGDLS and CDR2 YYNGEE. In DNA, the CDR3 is TGTGCCAGCAGCCCCAATGGAGACCGGAACACTGAAGCTTTCTTT. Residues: CASSPNGDRNTEAFF.

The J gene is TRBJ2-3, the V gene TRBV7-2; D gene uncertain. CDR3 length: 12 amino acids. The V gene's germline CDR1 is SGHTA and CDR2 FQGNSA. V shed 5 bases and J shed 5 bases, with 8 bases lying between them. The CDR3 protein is CASSQTGDTQYF. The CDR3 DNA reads TGTGCCAGCAGCCAGACGGGAGATACGCAGTATTTT.

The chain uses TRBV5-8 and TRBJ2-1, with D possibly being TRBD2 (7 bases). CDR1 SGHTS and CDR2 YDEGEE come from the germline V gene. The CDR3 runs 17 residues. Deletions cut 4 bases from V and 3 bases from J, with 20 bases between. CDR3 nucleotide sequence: TGTGCCAGCAGCCCTTATTCTAGGGGGGGCTACTACAATGAGCAGTTCTTC. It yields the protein CASSPYSRGGYYNEQFF.

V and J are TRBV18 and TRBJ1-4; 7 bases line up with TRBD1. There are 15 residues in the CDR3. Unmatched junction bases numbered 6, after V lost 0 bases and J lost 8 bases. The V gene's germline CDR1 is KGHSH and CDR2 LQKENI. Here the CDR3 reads CASSPPDRVGEKLFF. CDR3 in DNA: TGTGCCAGCTCACCACCCGACAGGGTGGGAGAAAAACTGTTTTTT.

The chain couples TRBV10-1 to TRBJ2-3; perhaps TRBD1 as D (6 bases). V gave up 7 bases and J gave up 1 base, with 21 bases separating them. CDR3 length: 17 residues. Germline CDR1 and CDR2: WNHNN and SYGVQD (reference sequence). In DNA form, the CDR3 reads TGCGCCAGCACACGACAGGACCGACCCTTACGCACAGATACGCAGTATTTT. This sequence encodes CASTRQDRPLRTDTQYF.